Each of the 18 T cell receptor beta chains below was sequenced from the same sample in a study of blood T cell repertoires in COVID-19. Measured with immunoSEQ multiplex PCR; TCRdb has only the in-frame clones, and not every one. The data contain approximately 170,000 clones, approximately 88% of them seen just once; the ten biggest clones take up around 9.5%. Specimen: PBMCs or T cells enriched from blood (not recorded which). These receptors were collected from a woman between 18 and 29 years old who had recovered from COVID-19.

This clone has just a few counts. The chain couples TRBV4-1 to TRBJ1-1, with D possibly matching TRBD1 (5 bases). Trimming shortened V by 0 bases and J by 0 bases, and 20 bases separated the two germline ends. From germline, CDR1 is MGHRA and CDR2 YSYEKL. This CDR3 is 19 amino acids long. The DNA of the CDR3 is TGCGCCAGCAGCCAAGAATCAGGGCGTCGGATCACCATGAACACTGAAGCTTTCTTT. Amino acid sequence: CASSQESGRRITMNTEAFF.

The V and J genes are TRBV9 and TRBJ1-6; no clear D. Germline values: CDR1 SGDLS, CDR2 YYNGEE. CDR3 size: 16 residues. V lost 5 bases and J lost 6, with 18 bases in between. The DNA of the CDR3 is TGTGCCAGCAGGGGTACCGACAACCCCTCTAATTCACCCCTCCACTTT. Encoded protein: CASRGTDNPSNSPLHF. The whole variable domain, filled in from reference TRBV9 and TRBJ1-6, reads DSGVTQTPKHLITATGQRVTLRCSPRSGDLSVYWYQQSLDQGLQFLIQYYNGEERAKGNILERFSAQQFPDLHSELNLSSLELGDSALYFCASRGTDNPSNSPLHFGNGTRLTVT.

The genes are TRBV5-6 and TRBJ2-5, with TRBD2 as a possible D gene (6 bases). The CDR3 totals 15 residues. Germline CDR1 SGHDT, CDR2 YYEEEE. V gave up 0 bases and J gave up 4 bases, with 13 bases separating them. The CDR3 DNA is TGTGCCAGCAGCTTGGCCGGGGACGGGGGAGAGACCCAGTACTTC. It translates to CASSLAGDGGETQYF.

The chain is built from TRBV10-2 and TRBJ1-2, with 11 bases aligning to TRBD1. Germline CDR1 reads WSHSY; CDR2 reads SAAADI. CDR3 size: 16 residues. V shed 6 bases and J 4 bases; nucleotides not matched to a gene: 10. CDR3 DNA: TGCGCCAGCAGCCGCGGGACAGGGGGGTCCCTCTATGGCTACACCTTC. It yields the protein CASSRGTGGSLYGYTF.

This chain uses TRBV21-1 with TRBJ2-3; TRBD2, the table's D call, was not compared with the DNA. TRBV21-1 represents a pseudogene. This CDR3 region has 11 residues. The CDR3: CASNPADTQYF. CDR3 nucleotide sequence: TGTGCCAGCAATCCCGCAGATACGCAGTATTTT.

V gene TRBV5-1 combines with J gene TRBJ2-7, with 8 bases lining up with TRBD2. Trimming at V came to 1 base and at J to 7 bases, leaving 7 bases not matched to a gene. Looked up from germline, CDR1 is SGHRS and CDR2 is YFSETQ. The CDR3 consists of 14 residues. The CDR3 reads CASSLKGLEEEQYF. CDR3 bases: TGCGCCAGCAGCTTGAAGGGACTAGAGGAGGAGCAGTACTTC.

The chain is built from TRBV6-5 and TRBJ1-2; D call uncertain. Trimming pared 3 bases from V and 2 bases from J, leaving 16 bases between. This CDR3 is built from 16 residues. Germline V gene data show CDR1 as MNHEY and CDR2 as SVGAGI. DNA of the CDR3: TGTGCCAGCAGTTATAGAACAGACCCTATCAACTATGGCTACACCTTC. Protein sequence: CASSYRTDPINYGYTF.

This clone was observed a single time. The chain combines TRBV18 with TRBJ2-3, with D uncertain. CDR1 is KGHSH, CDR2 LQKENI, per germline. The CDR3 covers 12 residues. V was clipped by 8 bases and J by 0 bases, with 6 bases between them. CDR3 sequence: CASLTSTDTQYF. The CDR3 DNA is TGTGCCAGCCTGACTAGCACAGATACGCAGTATTTT. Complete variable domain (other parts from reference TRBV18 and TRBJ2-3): NAGVMQNPRHLVRRRGQEARLRCSPMKGHSHVYWYRQLPEEGLKFMVYLQKENIIDESGMPKERFSAEFPKEGPSILRIQQVVRGDSAAYFCASLTSTDTQYFGPGTRLTVL.

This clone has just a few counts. CDR3 protein: CASSSGRVTEAFF. The CDR3 DNA reads as TGTGCCAGCAGCTCCGGGAGGGTCACTGAAGCTTTCTTT. This sequence joins TRBV2 and TRBJ1-1, with unresolved D. CDR1 and CDR2 from the germline V gene are SNHLY and FYNNEI. V was cut by 6 bases and J by 4 bases, with 12 bases left in between. The CDR3 spans 13 residues. Drawing the rest from reference TRBV2 and TRBJ1-1, the complete variable domain is EPEVTQTPSHQVTQMGQEVILRCVPISNHLYFYWYRQILGQKVEFLVSFYNNEISEKSEIFDDQFSVERPDGSNFTLKIRSTKLEDSAMYFCASSSGRVTEAFFGQGTRLTVV.

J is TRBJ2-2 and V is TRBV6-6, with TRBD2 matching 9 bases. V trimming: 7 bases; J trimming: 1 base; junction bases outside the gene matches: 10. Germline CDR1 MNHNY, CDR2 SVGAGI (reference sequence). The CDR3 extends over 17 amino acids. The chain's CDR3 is CASNRLADEWNTGELFF. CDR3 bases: TGTGCCAGCAATCGACTAGCGGATGAGTGGAACACCGGGGAGCTGTTTTTT.

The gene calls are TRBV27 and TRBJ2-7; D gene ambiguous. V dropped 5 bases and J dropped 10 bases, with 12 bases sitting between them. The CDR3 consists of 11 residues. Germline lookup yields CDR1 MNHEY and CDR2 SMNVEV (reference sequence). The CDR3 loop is CASSPTTYQYF. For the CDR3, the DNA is TGTGCCAGCAGTCCCACTACGTATCAGTACTTC.

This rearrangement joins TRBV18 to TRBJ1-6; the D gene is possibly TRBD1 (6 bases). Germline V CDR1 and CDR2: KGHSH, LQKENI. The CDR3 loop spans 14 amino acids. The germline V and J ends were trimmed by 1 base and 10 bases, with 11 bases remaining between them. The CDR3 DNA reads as TGTGCCAGCTCACCACAAACAGGGTCCTCACCCCTCCACTTT. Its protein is CASSPQTGSSPLHF.

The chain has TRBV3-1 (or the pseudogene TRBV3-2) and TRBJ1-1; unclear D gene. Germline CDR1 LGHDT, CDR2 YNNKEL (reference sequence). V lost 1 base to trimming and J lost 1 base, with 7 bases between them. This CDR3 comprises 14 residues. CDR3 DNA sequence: TGTGCCAGCAGCCAAGCTGGGCGGAACACTGAAGCTTTCTTT. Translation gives CASSQAGRNTEAFF.

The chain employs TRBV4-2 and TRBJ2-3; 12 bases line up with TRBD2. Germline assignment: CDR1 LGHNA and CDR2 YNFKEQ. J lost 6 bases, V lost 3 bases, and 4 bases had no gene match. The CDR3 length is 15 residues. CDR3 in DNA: TGTGCCAGCAGCCATGGACTAGCGGGGCCCGATACGCAGTATTTT. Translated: CASSHGLAGPDTQYF.

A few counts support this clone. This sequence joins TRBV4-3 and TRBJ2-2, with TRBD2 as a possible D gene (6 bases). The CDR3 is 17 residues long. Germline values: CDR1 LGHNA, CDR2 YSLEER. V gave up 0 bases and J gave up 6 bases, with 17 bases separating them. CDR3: CASSQDGGTFNSGELFF. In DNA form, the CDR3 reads TGCGCCAGCAGCCAAGATGGCGGGACGTTTAACTCCGGGGAGCTGTTTTTT.

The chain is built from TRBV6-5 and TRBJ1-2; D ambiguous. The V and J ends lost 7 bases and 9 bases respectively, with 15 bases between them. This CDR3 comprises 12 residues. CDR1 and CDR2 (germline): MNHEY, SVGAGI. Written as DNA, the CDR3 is TGTGCCAGCACACCCGGGATAAGTAGCTACACCTTC. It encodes CASTPGISSYTF.

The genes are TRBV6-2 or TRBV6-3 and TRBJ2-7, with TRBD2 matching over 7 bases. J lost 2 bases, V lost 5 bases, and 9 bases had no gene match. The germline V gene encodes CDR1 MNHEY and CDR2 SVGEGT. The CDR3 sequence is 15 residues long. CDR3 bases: TGTGCCAGCAGTCCCCCCGGGACTAACACCTACGAGCAGTACTTC. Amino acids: CASSPPGTNTYEQYF.

The CDR3 DNA is TGTGCCAGCAGCTTGACAGGGGGCCCGGAGGTCGCTGAAGCTTTCTTT. Translated, it gives CASSLTGGPEVAEAFF. This chain joins TRBV7-9 and TRBJ1-1, with 10 bases lining up with TRBD1. The CDR3 consists of 16 residues. Germline V gene lookup returns CDR1 SEHNR and CDR2 FQNEAQ (reference sequence). V dropped 3 bases and J dropped 6; count of bases not matched to a gene: 10.